This T cell receptor beta chain was captured in a study of blood T cell repertoires in COVID-19. Study details: The origin of the acute and convalescent COVID-19 samples was the United States, Italy and Spain. The analysed material was cDNA or gDNA that came from T cells, B-cell-depleted T cells, or PBMCs.

CDR1 is SEHNR, CDR2 FQNEAQ, per germline (reference sequence). This CDR3 spans 14 amino acids. V dropped 3 bases and J dropped 3 bases, with 12 bases sitting between them. Data came from immunoSEQ multiplex PCR; TCRdb stores just in-frame clones and leaves some out. The table records about 87,000 clones, approximately 82% of them present only once. The rearrangement links TRBV7-9 to TRBJ2-7, with a tentative D call TRBD1 (6 bases). The sample comprised peripheral blood. This sequence originates from a woman aged 55-70 years with acute or convalescent COVID-19. CDR3 region: CASSFGTLNYEQYF. CDR3 bases: TGTGCCAGCAGCTTTGGGACACTGAACTACGAGCAGTACTTC. The variable domain in full, with the rest retrieved from reference TRBV7-9 and TRBJ2-7, is DTGVSQNPRHKITKRGQNVTFRCDPISEHNRLYWYRQTLGQGPEFLTYFQNEAQLEKSRLLSDRFSAERPKGSFSTLEIQRTEQGDSAMYLCASSFGTLNYEQYFGPGTRLTVT.